This T cell receptor (beta chain) is from a study of response to subunit inactivated influenza vaccine. With 6 bases clipped from V and 5 bases from J, the junction kept 10 bases outside the gene matches. The germline CDR1 and CDR2 sequences are SGHAT and FQNNGV. The CDR3 contains 16 residues. TCRdb itself ran the RT-PCR reads through MiXCR, one entry per CDR3 protein. In the table there are about 520,000 distinct CDR3 sequences, 25% of which are singletons. Broader study findings: The study's authors posited that every seasonal influenza vaccination enlists few new T cells.

The sample holds a few counts of this clonotype. As yet, its antigen is unknown. This sequence joins TRBV11-2 and TRBJ2-2; 9 nucleotides line up with TRBD2. Sample: CD4+ T cells sorted from PBMCs, taken roughly 5 days after vaccination. The clonotype originates from a man aged 45-65 years who received an inactivated influenza vaccine. The CDR3 sequence is CASRPIAGVRTGELFF. The CDR3 bases are TGTGCCAGCAGACCTATAGCGGGAGTAAGAACCGGGGAGCTGTTTTTT. The complete variable domain, with remaining parts taken from reference TRBV11-2 and TRBJ2-2, reads EAGVAQSPRYKIIEKRQSVAFWCNPISGHATLYWYQQILGQGPKLLIQFQNNGVVDDSQLPKDRFSAERLKGVDSTLKIQPAKLEDSAVYLCASRPIAGVRTGELFFGEGSRLTVL.